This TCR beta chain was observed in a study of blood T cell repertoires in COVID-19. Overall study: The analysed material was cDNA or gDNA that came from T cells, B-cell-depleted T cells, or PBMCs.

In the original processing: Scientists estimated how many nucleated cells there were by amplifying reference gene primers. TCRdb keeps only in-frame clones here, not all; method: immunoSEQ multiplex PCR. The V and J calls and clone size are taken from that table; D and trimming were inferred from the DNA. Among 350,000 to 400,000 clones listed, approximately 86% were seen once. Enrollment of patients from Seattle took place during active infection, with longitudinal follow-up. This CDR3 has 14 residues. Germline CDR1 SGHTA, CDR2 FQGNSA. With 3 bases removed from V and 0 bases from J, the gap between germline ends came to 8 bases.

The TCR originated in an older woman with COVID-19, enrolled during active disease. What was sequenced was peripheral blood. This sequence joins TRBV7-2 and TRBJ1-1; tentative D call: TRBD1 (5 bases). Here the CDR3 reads CASSFGGLNTEAFF. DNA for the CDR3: TGTGCCAGCAGCTTCGGGGGGTTGAACACTGAAGCTTTCTTT.